Listed here is a single TCR beta chain. The data derive from a study of identical twins. From germline, CDR1 is MNHEY and CDR2 SMNVEV (reference sequence). V was cut by 5 bases and J by 3 bases, with 13 bases left in between. The CDR3 contains 14 residues. Each CDR3 protein gets one entry after TCRdb re-called the 5' RACE reads with MiXCR. The sample records some 1,700,000 distinct CDR3 sequences, about 32% being singletons. The chain has TRBV27 and TRBJ1-1; D remains ambiguous. This clonotype was obtained from a newborn girl in good health. Input material: cord blood. The CDR3 reads CASSPKAAHTEAFF. In DNA, the CDR3 is TGTGCCAGCAGTCCCAAGGCGGCCCACACTGAAGCTTTCTTT.